One TCR beta chain is described in this entry. It lacks a known antigen. No qualities accompany the bases; no much larger clone lies one base away. This specimen belongs to a study of shared clonotypes between healthy human individuals (dated by TCRdb to 2019 to 2021). Notes on the research overall: The cohort included a few men and a couple of women between 18 and 49 years of age. For each donor, CD4 naive and CD4 memory were each run on three plates, CD8 naive on two plates, and CD8 memory on one plate. Leukapheresis yielded between about 0.94 and 8.9 billion PBMCs per donor. Blood TCR repertoires of about five healthy adults were deeply sequenced to estimate repertoire size and the extent of clonotype sharing between individuals. To increase sequencing depth and limit assay-specific biases, different laboratories used diverse techniques to prepare libraries and sequence TCR repertoires.

Using the deep immunoSEQ assay, TCR CDR3 regions were amplified from genomic DNA by multiplex PCR. For each cell subset, the extracted genomic DNA was distributed evenly across all wells of several immunoSEQ 96-well plates, and each plate served as one replicate. For sorted subsets, each replicate PCR was loaded with around 220 ng genomic DNA, equivalent to approximately 33,000 T cell genomes. Purified libraries were quantified with a Qubit 3.0 fluorometer, sized on a Bioanalyzer 2100, and re-quantified with the KAPA Library Quantification kit. A separate single-read 150-cycle Illumina NextSeq 550 flow cell was used to sequence each immunoSEQ 96-well plate. Turning to the authors' computational methods: Because the immunoSEQ output held only junctional sequences and lacked quality scores, the filtering could not match the filtering applied to full-length reads. Sequences were annotated with PyIR, a Python wrapper for IgBLAST v1.9, using IMGT germline references to assign V/J genes and CDR3. Reads were removed for weak V/J assignments (E-value above 1e-6), missing CDR3, stop codons, out-of-frame junctions, or ambiguous translated residues. V3J clonotypes were defined as sequences sharing the same inferred V gene, J gene, and CDR3 amino acid sequence. Percentage overlap between repertoires was computed as shared unique clonotypes divided by the size of the smaller repertoire. Repertoire richness was assessed with RTK rarefaction, the Chao1 estimator, and Recon v2.1 estimates of unobserved clonotypes. For all TCRbeta clonotypes obtained by the gDNA method from several donors, generation probabilities were computed with OLGA. TCRdb took over this immuneACCESS table, retaining in-frame rearrangements with V and J assigned. Such tables are incomplete; in checked studies, under half of the missing clones stem from an unresolved V gene, and the remainder is unexplained. The V and J calls and clone size were taken over from that table, and D and trimming were inferred from the DNA. The sample has more than 1,200,000 clones on record, about 98.5% of them singletons. The ten largest clones take up roughly 0.36% of the sample.

Donors were healthy HIV-negative adults with no recently reported acute infections or vaccinations. Only Caucasian adults living in Nashville, Tennessee, USA were represented among the donors. CD4+ T cells were enriched by magnetic negative selection, after which naive cells were positively selected on CD45RA and the negative fraction was taken as the memory subset. Blood was obtained by leukapheresis, after which PBMCs were separated by Ficoll-Histopaque density gradient centrifugation and cryopreserved in liquid nitrogen vapor phase. Purity and quantity of every magnetically sorted T cell population were checked by analytical flow cytometry. Genomic DNA was isolated from each sorted fraction and quantified by UV absorbance on a Nanodrop 2000c. From the germline V gene, CDR1 is SGHDT and CDR2 is YYEEEE. Including cysteine and phenylalanine, the CDR3 has 16 amino acids. Only the CDR3 DNA is retained, 48 bases long and in frame from the first base. V is pared back by 5 bases and J by 0 bases, with 17 bases lying between the germline termini.

Beyond this particular receptor, the publication reports: When a handful of donors were compared, the shared fraction of clonotypes was 5% to 6.5% for naive CD4, around 3.5% for naive CD8, 2% to 2.5% for memory CD4, and roughly 0.4% for memory CD8. Because the study included a small number of donors, the genetic and exposure-history diversity represented was limited. Based on pairwise subsampling, the degree of clonotype sharing among donors was expected to be affected by sequencing depth. Even with the large sequencing depth, rarefaction of the sorted-subset datasets indicated that sequencing was incomplete. Sampling was restricted to blood, and TCR repertoires in tissues likely differ from the TCR repertoires found in blood. Higher generation probabilities were observed for clonotypes shared by all four sorted-subset donors than for non-shared clonotypes. Naive subsets generally had larger estimated clonotype richness than memory subsets did.

The sequence is built from TRBV5-6 and TRBJ1-2; matching of 6 bases hints at TRBD1 as the D gene. The TCR sequence derives from a man aged 25 to 40 in good health. The sequenced sample consisted of naive CD4+ T cells sorted from blood. Interpreted using the paper, the cell subset or site label stands for: CD45RA+ positively selected. At the DNA level, the sequence is TGTGCCAGCAGGGAGACAGGTGGACTCCCTAACTATGGCTACACCTTC. Its amino acids are CASRETGGLPNYGYTF.